This TCR beta chain derives from a study of blood T cell repertoires in COVID-19. At the level of the study: Samples taken during acute and convalescent COVID-19 were collected in the United States, Italy and Spain. PBMCs, B-cell-depleted T cells, or T cells provided the cDNA or gDNA that made up the material.

How the authors handled the data: By means of reference gene primer amplification, nucleated cell counts were estimated. The data were produced by immunoSEQ multiplex PCR, yet TCRdb's version contains in-frame clones alone and is incomplete. V, J and clone size derive from that table, while D and trimming were established from the DNA sequence. The sample yields fewer than 30,000 clones, about 84% seen once. The CDR3 has 14 amino acids. Germline values: CDR1 MNHNS, CDR2 SASEGT. V lost 2 bases to trimming and J lost 1 base, with 8 bases between them. Sequencing input: peripheral blood. The sequence derives from a man between 50 and 59 years old with active or convalescent COVID-19. The chain joins TRBV6-1 to TRBJ1-2, with D uncertain. CDR3 sequence (DNA): TGTGCCAGCAGTGAAACGGGAAATAACTATGGCTACACCTTC. Translating gives CASSETGNNYGYTF.